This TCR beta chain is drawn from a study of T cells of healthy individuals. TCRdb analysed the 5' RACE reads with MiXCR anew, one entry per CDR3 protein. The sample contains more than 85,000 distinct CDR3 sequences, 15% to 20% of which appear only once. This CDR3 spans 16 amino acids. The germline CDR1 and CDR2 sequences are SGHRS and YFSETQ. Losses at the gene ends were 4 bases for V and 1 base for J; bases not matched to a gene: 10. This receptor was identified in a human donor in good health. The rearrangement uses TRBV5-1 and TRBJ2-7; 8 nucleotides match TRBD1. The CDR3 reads CASSNLLQGVSYEQYF. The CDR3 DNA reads TGCGCCAGCAGCAACCTCCTACAGGGGGTTTCCTACGAGCAGTACTTC.